The clone carrying this T cell receptor beta chain showed up just a few times. Antigen: not known. TCRdb independently ran MiXCR on the reads; one entry per CDR3 protein. The sample holds some 230,000 distinct CDR3 sequences, 20% to 25% seen once. These data originate in a study of T cell repertoires in cytomegalovirus infection. General observations from the study: Carriers of CMV plus the relevant HLA were identified by cumulative public TCR beta family frequency.

Germline CDR1 SNHLY, CDR2 FYNNEI. This CDR3 contains 14 residues. V dropped 6 bases and J dropped 8; count of bases not matched to a gene: 5. Sequencing used CD8+ T cells from PBMCs. V is TRBV2 and J is TRBJ2-1, with 12 bases identical to TRBD2. This TCR derives from a human donor in good health (CMV status not recorded). Some clones in this sample may be carry-over from other donors' samples. The CDR3 bases are TGTGCCAGCAGGGGACTAGCGGGCCTTTATGAGCAGTTCTTC. Translation gives CASRGLAGLYEQFF.